The 8 T cell receptor beta chains below come from one sample, sequenced in a study of T cell repertoires in cytomegalovirus infection. Antigens of these TCRs are unknown. Via MiXCR, TCRdb re-called the reads, giving one row per CDR3 protein. The repertoire includes fewer than 1,000,000 distinct CDR3 sequences, around 32% of them detected once, and 13% sits in the top ten. The starting material was cultured CD8+ T cells from PBMCs, obtained from culture after CMV antigen stimulation. The receptor source for this set is a human donor in good health (CMV status not recorded). Some clones in this sample may be carry-over from other donors' samples.

This clonotype was seen ten or more times. CDR3 amino acids: CASSSRGDKNIQYF. CDR3 bases: TGTGCCAGCAGCTCTCGAGGGGACAAAAACATTCAGTACTTC. V usage is TRBV7-2 and J usage is TRBJ2-4; TRBD1 or TRBD2 may be the D gene (5 bases each). The CDR3 runs 14 residues. With 4 bases removed from V and 3 bases from J, the gap between germline ends came to 10 bases. The germline V gene encodes CDR1 SGHTA and CDR2 FQGNSA.

This chain uses TRBV29-1 with TRBJ2-7; D assignment may be TRBD1 or TRBD2 (5 bases each). This CDR3 is built from 12 residues. Germline lookup yields CDR1 SQVTM and CDR2 ANQGSEA. CDR3 bases: TGCGGGGTTCGGGACGACCCCTACGAGCAGTACTTC. It encodes CGVRDDPYEQYF.

This clonotype was detected ten times or more. The chain is built from TRBV6-1 and TRBJ1-5; 7 bases match TRBD1. Trimming at V came to 3 bases and at J to 2 bases, leaving 13 bases not matched to a gene. The CDR3 contains 18 residues. Germline loops: CDR1 MNHNS, CDR2 SASEGT. CDR3: CASSDEQGLPFGNQPQHF. The CDR3 DNA reads as TGTGCCAGCAGTGACGAACAGGGGTTGCCGTTTGGCAATCAGCCCCAGCATTTT.

The J gene is TRBJ2-2, the V gene TRBV7-2; D remains ambiguous. CDR1 and CDR2 (germline): SGHTA, FQGNSA. Trimming cost V 1 base and J 9 bases, with 6 bases left between them. This CDR3 comprises 12 residues. Here the CDR3 DNA reads TGTGCCAGCAGCTTAGATACCAGGGAGCTGTTTTTT. This gives the protein CASSLDTRELFF.

This clonotype was observed many times. The chain recombines TRBV27 with TRBJ2-4, with 7 bases matching TRBD2. From germline, CDR1 is MNHEY and CDR2 SMNVEV (reference sequence). V lost 3 bases and J lost 9; bases outside the gene matches: 20. The CDR3 is 18 residues long. The CDR3, as DNA: TGTGCCAGCAGTTTCCGGAGGCGGGAGTCAACCTCCTCTAGCATTCAGTACTTC. Translation: CASSFRRRESTSSSIQYF.

The V and J genes are TRBV7-3 and TRBJ2-5; no clear D. Germline V gene sequence: CDR1 SGHTA, CDR2 FQGTGA. There are 13 residues in the CDR3. Trimming pared 5 bases from V and 0 bases from J, leaving 7 bases between. CDR3 sequence: CASSPTYQETQYF. The CDR3 region has the DNA TGTGCCAGCAGCCCTACTTACCAAGAGACCCAGTACTTC.

This clonotype has just a few counts. The rearrangement links TRBV6-5 to TRBJ2-2; D gene uncertain. The V end was cut by 8 bases, the J end by 0 bases, with 13 bases between. This CDR3 comprises 15 residues. Germline CDR1 and CDR2: MNHEY and SVGAGI. In nucleotides, the CDR3 is TGTGCCAGCCTCTCCGGACCAGCGAACACCGGGGAGCTGTTTTTT. Amino acids: CASLSGPANTGELFF.

This clonotype was counted only a few times. The genes are TRBV14 and TRBJ2-5; D is undetermined. Germline assignment: CDR1 SGHDN and CDR2 FVKESK. Trimming took 3 bases from V and 5 from J, leaving 13 bases between them. The CDR3 runs 14 residues. CDR3 nucleotides: TGTGCCAGCAGCCAGGATTCCCTGAAGGAGACCCAGTACTTC. It encodes CASSQDSLKETQYF.